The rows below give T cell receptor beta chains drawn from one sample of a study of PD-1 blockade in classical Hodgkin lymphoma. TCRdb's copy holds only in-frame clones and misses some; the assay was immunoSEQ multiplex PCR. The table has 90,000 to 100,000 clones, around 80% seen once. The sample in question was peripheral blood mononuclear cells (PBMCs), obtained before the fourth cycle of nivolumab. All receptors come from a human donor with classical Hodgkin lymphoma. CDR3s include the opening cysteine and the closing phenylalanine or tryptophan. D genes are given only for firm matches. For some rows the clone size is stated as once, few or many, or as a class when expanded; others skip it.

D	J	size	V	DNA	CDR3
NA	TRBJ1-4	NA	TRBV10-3	TGTGCCATCAGTGACTCCTTGGTGGGGCTCGCGGAACTGTTTTTT	CAISDSLVGLAELFF
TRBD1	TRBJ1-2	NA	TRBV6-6	TGTGCCAGCAGTATAGGACAGGGGCCCTATGGCTACACCTTC	CASSIGQGPYGYTF
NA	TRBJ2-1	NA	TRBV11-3	TGTGCCAGCAGCTTAGGTGGCAGCACCTACAATGAGCAGTTCTTC	CASSLGGSTYNEQFF
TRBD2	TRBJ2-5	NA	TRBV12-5	TGTGCTAGTGCCAAAGGACTAGCGGGAGGGGTAGAGACCCAGTACTTC	CASAKGLAGGVETQYF
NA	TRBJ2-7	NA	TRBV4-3	TGCGCCAGCAGCCAAGTCACCGGGAGCTACGAGCAGTACTTC	CASSQVTGSYEQYF
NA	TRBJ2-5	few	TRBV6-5	TGTGCCAGCAGTATTGGACTACAAGAGACCCAGTACTTC	CASSIGLQETQYF
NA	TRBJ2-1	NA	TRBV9	TGTGCCAGCAGCGTAGTAGCGTTGGGGCGGGAATACAATGAGCAGTTCTTC	CASSVVALGREYNEQFF
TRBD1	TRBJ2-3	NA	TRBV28	TGTGCCAGCAGTTTTCTTGATGTGTTTGGGGACAGGGGGCCCCTAACGCAGTATTTT	CASSFLDVFGDRGPLTQYF
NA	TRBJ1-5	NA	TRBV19	TGTGCCAGTAGTATCGACAGGAATAGCAATCAGCCCCAGCATTTT	CASSIDRNSNQPQHF
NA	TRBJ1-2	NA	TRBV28	TGTGCCAGCAGGGTTCTAGGGCTCTATGGCTACACCTTC	CASRVLGLYGYTF
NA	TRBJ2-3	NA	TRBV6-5	TGTGCCAGCGGACGTGGACAGACTCACACAGATACGCAGTATTTT	CASGRGQTHTDTQYF
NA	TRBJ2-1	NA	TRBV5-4	TGTGCCAGCAGCTCGGACCCGATCGCCTACAATGAGCAGTTCTTC	CASSSDPIAYNEQFF
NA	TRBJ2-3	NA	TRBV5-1	TGCGCCAGCAGCTCCCGGACAGCGTCAACAGATACGCAGTATTTT	CASSSRTASTDTQYF
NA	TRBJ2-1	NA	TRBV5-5	TGTGCCAGCACCTTATCTATCGACAATGAGCAGTTCTTC	CASTLSIDNEQFF
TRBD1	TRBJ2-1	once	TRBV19	TGTGCCAGTAGTATGGCAGGGACAGTATACAATGAGCAGTTCTTC	CASSMAGTVYNEQFF
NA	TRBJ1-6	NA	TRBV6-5	TGTGCCAGCAGTTGGGGGGGTGGGTCCTATAATTCACCCCTCCACTTT	CASSWGGGSYNSPLHF
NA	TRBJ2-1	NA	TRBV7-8	TGTGCCAGCAGCCCACTCCTTTCCTACAATGAGCAGTTCTTC	CASSPLLSYNEQFF
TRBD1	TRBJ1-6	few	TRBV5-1	TGCGCCAGCAGCTCCCGACAGGGGGCGCTTAATTCACCCCTCCACTTT	CASSSRQGALNSPLHF